This T cell receptor (beta chain) was profiled in a study of cytomegalovirus exposure and HLA in healthy donors. Germline V CDR1 and CDR2: GTSNPN, SVGIG (reference sequence). The CDR3 is made up of 12 amino acids. V gave up 4 bases and J gave up 7 bases, with 11 bases separating them. In the PCR, 60 Vbeta and 13 Jbeta primers were used. Libraries were prepared by immunoSEQ multiplex PCR; TCRdb keeps only in-frame clonotypes and omits some of them. The data show some 95,000 clones, roughly 73% seen once. The receptor's source is a man aged 50 to 60 in good health and CMV-seropositive. What was sequenced was PBMCs. The genes are TRBV30 and TRBJ1-5, with a possible D match to TRBD1 (6 bases). Here the CDR3 reads CAWNRVGQPQHF. Written as DNA, the CDR3 is TGTGCCTGGAACAGGGTCGGCCAGCCCCAGCATTTT. Supplemented by reference TRBV30 and TRBJ1-5, the full variable domain reads SQTIHQWPATLVQPVGSPLSLECTVEGTSNPNLYWYRQAAGRGLQLLFYSVGIGQISSEVPQNLSASRPQDRQFILSSKKLLLSDSGFYLCAWNRVGQPQHFGDGTRLSIL.